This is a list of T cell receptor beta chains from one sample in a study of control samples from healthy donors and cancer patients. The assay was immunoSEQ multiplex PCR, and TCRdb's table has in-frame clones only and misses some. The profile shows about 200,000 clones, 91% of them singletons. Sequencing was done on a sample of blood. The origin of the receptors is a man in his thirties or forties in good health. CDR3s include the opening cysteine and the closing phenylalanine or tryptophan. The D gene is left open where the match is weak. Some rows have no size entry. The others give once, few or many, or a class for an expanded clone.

cdr3_aa: CASRWDFYTGELFF; cdr3_nt: TGTGCCAGCAGATGGGACTTCTACACCGGGGAGCTGTTTTTT; clone_size: -; v_call: TRBV6-5; d_call: -; j_call: TRBJ2-2
cdr3_aa: CSASLDRAGANVLTF; cdr3_nt: TGCAGTGCTAGTCTCGACAGGGCTGGGGCCAACGTCCTGACTTTC; clone_size: -; v_call: TRBV20-1; d_call: TRBD1; j_call: TRBJ2-6
cdr3_aa: CASSRQGRNTEAFF; cdr3_nt: TGTGCCAGCAGTAGACAGGGGCGGAACACTGAAGCTTTCTTT; clone_size: -; v_call: TRBV6-1; d_call: TRBD1; j_call: TRBJ1-1
cdr3_aa: CASSEISLAGPGNTIYF; cdr3_nt: TGTGCCAGCAGTGAAATCAGTTTGGCGGGGCCCGGAAACACCATATATTTT; clone_size: -; v_call: TRBV6-1; d_call: -; j_call: TRBJ1-3
cdr3_aa: CSGGQGKDTQYF; cdr3_nt: TGCAGCGGGGGACAGGGAAAAGATACGCAGTATTTT; clone_size: once; v_call: TRBV29-1; d_call: TRBD1; j_call: TRBJ2-3
cdr3_aa: CASSPQRGTTDTQYF; cdr3_nt: TGTGCCAGCAGTCCCCAGCGGGGGACCACAGATACGCAGTATTTT; clone_size: -; v_call: TRBV2; d_call: TRBD2; j_call: TRBJ2-3
cdr3_aa: CASSLGGRTEAFF; cdr3_nt: TGTGCCAGCAGCTTAGGTGGGCGCACTGAAGCTTTCTTT; clone_size: -; v_call: TRBV7-9; d_call: -; j_call: TRBJ1-1
cdr3_aa: CASSLDRGLPYEQYF; cdr3_nt: TGTGCCAGCAGTCTGGACAGGGGGCTCCCCTACGAGCAGTACTTC; clone_size: -; v_call: TRBV6-5; d_call: TRBD1; j_call: TRBJ2-7
cdr3_aa: CASSVDNYGYTF; cdr3_nt: TGTGCCAGCAGCGTAGATAACTATGGCTACACCTTC; clone_size: -; v_call: TRBV9; d_call: -; j_call: TRBJ1-2
cdr3_aa: CASSELTGGAEELFF; cdr3_nt: TGTGCCAGCAGTGAATTGACAGGGGGCGCCGAGGAGCTGTTTTTT; clone_size: -; v_call: TRBV6-1; d_call: TRBD1; j_call: TRBJ2-2
cdr3_aa: CASSLATGGAGNTIYF; cdr3_nt: TGTGCCAGCAGCTTAGCGACAGGGGGCGCAGGAAACACCATATATTTT; clone_size: -; v_call: TRBV7-8; d_call: TRBD1; j_call: TRBJ1-3
cdr3_aa: CASSLGGASEQFF; cdr3_nt: TGTGCCAGCAGCTTAGGGGGGGCTAGTGAGCAGTTCTTC; clone_size: -; v_call: TRBV7-7; d_call: -; j_call: TRBJ2-1